These 6 T cell receptor beta chains came from one sample sequenced in a study of response to subunit inactivated influenza vaccine. TCRdb re-derived calls from the RT-PCR reads in MiXCR, one entry per CDR3 protein. The profile shows 400,000 to 650,000 distinct CDR3 sequences, roughly 7.6% of them singletons. The material sequenced was PBMCs from blood, taken roughly 24 months after vaccination. These receptor sequences come from a man between 50 and 75 years old who received an inactivated influenza vaccine.

This clonotype was recorded a few times. The J gene is TRBJ2-2, the V gene TRBV7-9; TRBD2 matches at 7 bases. J was trimmed by 1 base and V by 5 bases; bases with no gene match: 7. Germline CDR1 and CDR2: SEHNR and FQNEAQ (reference sequence). The CDR3 contains 16 residues. In DNA, the CDR3 is TGTGCCAGCAGCCCGCCGGGACTAAGGAACACCGGGGAGCTGTTTTTT. It yields the protein CASSPPGLRNTGELFF.

The CDR3: CASSLGAAGGPNEQFF. The CDR3 DNA sequence: TGCGCCAGCAGCTTGGGGGCAGCGGGGGGCCCCAATGAGCAGTTCTTC. This rearrangement joins TRBV5-1 to TRBJ2-1; 9 nucleotides match TRBD2. The CDR3 is 16 residues long. V shed 0 bases, J shed 6 bases, and the junction held 7 bases outside the gene matches. CDR1 and CDR2 (germline): SGHRS, YFSETQ.

The gene calls are TRBV7-2 and TRBJ1-2; TRBD1 is a possible D gene (6 bases). The V end lost 1 base, the J end lost 4 bases, and 16 bases lay between the germline ends. This CDR3 comprises 16 residues. Germline CDR1 SGHTA, CDR2 FQGNSA. This chain's CDR3 is CASSLGRGAIRYGYTF. The CDR3 DNA reads TGTGCCAGCAGCTTAGGACGGGGGGCGATTCGCTATGGCTACACCTTC.

This clonotype was observed a few times. V gene TRBV6-5 combines with J gene TRBJ1-6; weak D call: TRBD1 (5 bases). The V end lost 4 bases, the J end lost 6 bases, and 13 bases lay between the germline ends. Germline assignment: CDR1 MNHEY and CDR2 SVGAGI. This CDR3 has 15 residues. CDR3 DNA: TGTGCCAGCAGTTGCTCGGGGGAAGGTAATTCACCCCTCCACTTT. Translation: CASSCSGEGNSPLHF.

The chain links TRBV5-6 to TRBJ1-1, with D possibly TRBD1 on 5 matching bases. Germline assignment: CDR1 SGHDT and CDR2 YYEEEE. V was cut by 5 bases and J by 7 bases, with 30 bases left in between. The CDR3 is 18 residues long. This CDR3 reads CASRQEDGRDKEFVEAFF. CDR3 bases: TGTGCCAGCAGGCAGGAGGATGGCAGGGATAAGGAGTTCGTTGAAGCTTTCTTT.

This clonotype was detected only a few times. J is TRBJ2-3 and V is TRBV11-3; D gene uncertain. This CDR3 contains 13 residues. Germline lookup yields CDR1 SGHNT and CDR2 YENEEA. Trimming took off 3 bases at V and 8 bases at J, with 12 bases between the two ends. CDR3 protein: CASSLASMGTQYF. The CDR3 coding sequence is TGTGCCAGCAGCTTGGCTAGTATGGGTACGCAGTATTTT.